This T cell receptor (beta chain) was documented in a study of cytomegalovirus exposure and HLA in healthy donors. The PCR used 60 Vbeta and 13 Jbeta primers. The protocol was immunoSEQ multiplex PCR, while the TCRdb copy is restricted to in-frame clones and leaves out a portion. The table lists 110,000 to 150,000 clones, roughly four fifths of them singletons. Per the germline V gene, CDR1 is MDHEN and CDR2 is SYDVKM. The CDR3 runs to 15 residues. With V trimmed by 3 bases and J by 6 bases, 11 bases remained unmatched. The chain couples TRBV28 to TRBJ2-7, with 7 nucleotides matching TRBD1. The sequence derives from a man aged 18 to 35 in good health and CMV-seropositive. Sequenced sample: PBMCs. This CDR3 is CASSLGVTGAGEQYF. The CDR3 bases are TGTGCCAGCAGTTTGGGTGTAACAGGGGCGGGCGAGCAGTACTTC. Using reference TRBV28 and TRBJ2-7 for the parts outside the CDR3, the full variable domain is DVKVTQSSRYLVKRTGEKVFLECVQDMDHENMFWYRQDPGLGLRLIYFSYDVKMKEKGDIPEGYSVSREKKERFSLILESASTNQTSMYLCASSLGVTGAGEQYFGPGTRLTVT.